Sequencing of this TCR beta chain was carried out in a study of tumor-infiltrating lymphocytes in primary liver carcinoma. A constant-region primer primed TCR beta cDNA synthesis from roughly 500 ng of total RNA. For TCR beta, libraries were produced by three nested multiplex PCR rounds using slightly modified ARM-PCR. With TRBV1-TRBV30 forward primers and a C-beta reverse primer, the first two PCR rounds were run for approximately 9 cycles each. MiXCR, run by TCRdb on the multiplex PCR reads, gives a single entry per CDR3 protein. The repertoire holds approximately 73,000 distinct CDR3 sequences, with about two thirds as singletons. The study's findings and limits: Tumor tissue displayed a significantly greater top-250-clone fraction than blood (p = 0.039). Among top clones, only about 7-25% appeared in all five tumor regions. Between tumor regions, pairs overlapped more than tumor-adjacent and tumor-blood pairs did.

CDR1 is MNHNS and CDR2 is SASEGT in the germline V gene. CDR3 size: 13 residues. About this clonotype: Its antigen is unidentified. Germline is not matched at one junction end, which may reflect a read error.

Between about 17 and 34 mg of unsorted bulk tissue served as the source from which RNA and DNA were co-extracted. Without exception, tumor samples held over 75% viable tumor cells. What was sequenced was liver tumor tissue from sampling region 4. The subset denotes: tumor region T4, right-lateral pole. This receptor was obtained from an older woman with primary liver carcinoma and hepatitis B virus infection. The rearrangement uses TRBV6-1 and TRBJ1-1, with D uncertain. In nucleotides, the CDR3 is TGTGCCAGTAGTGAAAGTGAGAACACTGAAACTTTCTTT. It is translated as CASSESENTETFF.